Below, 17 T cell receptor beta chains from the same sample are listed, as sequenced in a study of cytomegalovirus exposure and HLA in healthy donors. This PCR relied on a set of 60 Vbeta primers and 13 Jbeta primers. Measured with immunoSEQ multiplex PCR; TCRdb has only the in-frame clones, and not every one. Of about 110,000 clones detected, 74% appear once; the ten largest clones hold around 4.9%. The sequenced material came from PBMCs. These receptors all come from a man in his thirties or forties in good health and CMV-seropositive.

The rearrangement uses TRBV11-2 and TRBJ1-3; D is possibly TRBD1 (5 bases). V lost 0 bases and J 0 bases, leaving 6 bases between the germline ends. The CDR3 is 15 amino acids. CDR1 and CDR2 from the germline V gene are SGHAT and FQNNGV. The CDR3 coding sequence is TGTGCCAGCAGCTTAGAGGGACTCTCTGGAAACACCATATATTTT. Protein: CASSLEGLSGNTIYF.

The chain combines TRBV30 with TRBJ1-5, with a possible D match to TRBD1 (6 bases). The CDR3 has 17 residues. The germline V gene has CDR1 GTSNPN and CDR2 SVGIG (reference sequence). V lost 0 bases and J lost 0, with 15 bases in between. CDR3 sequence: CAWSVGALTYSNQPQHF. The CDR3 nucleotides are TGTGCCTGGAGTGTGGGGGCACTTACGTATAGCAATCAGCCCCAGCATTTT.

CDR3 loop: CASRTDTRPTDTQYF. The CDR3 DNA reads TGTGCCAGCAGAACCGACACCCGTCCCACAGATACGCAGTATTTT. The V gene is TRBV6-1, the J gene TRBJ2-3, with D unclear. Trimming took 6 bases from V and 2 from J, leaving 15 bases between them. CDR1 and CDR2 (germline): MNHNS, SASEGT. This CDR3 is built from 15 residues.

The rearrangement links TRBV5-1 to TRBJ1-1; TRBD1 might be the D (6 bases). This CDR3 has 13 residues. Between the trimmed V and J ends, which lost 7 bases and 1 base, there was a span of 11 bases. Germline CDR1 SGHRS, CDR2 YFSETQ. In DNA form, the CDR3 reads TGCGCCAGCCAGTCACAGGGGAACACTGAAGCTTTCTTT. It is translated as CASQSQGNTEAFF.

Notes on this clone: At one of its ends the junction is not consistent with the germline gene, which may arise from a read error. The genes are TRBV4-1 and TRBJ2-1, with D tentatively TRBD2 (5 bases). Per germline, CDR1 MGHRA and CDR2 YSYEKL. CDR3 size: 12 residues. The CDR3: CASSQAVDEQFF. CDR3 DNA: TGTGCCAGCAGCCAAGCGGTAGATGAGCAGTTCTTC.

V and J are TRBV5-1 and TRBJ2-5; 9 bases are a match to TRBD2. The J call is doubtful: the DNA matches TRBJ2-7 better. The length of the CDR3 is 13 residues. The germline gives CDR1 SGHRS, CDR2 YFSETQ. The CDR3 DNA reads TGCGCCAGCAGTCGAGCGGGGGGTTACGAGCAGTACTTC. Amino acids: CASSRAGGYEQYF.

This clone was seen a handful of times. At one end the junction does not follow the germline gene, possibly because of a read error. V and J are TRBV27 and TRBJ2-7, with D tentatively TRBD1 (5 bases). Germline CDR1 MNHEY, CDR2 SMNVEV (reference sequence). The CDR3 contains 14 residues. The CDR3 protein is CVSSLGDRAYEQYF. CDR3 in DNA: TGTGTCAGCAGTTTGGGCGACAGAGCCTACGAGCAGTACTTC.

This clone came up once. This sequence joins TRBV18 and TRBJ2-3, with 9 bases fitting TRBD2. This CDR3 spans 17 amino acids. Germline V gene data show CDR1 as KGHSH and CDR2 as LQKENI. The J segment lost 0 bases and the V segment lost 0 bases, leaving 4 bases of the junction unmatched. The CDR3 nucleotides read TGTGCCAGCTCACCACCTGCGGGGGGGCCCAGCACAGATACGCAGTATTTT. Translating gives CASSPPAGGPSTDTQYF.

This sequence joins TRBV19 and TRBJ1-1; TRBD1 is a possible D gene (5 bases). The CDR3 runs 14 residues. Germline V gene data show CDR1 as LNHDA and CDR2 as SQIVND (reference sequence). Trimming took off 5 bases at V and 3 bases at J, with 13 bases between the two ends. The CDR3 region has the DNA TGTGCCAGTAGTTCGAGGGGAGGGGACACTGAAGCTTTCTTT. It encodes CASSSRGGDTEAFF.

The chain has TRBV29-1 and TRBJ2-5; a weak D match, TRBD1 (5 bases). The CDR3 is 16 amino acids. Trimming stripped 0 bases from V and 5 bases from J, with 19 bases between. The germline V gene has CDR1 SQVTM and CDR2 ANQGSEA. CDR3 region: CSVEDQGARSWETQYF. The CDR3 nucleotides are TGCAGCGTTGAAGATCAGGGCGCCAGATCGTGGGAGACCCAGTACTTC.

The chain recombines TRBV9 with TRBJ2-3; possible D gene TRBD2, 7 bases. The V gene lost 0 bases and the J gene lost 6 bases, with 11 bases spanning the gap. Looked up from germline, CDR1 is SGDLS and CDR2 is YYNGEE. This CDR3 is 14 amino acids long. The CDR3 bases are TGTGCCAGCAGCGTAGTCGGGGGGCACGATACGCAGTATTTT. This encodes CASSVVGGHDTQYF.

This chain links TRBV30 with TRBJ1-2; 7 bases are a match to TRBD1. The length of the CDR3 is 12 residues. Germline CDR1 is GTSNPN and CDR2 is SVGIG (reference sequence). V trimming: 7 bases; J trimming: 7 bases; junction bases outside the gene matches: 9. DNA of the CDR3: TGTGCCTATCCACAGGGGATTCGTGGCTACACCTTC. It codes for CAYPQGIRGYTF. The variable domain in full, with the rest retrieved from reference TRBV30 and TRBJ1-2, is SQTIHQWPATLVQPVGSPLSLECTVEGTSNPNLYWYRQAAGRGLQLLFYSVGIGQISSEVPQNLSASRPQDRQFILSSKKLLLSDSGFYLCAYPQGIRGYTFGSGTRLTVV.

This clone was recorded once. The CDR3 protein is CASSLSGAYNEQFF. The CDR3 bases are TGTGCCAGCAGTTTATCGGGAGCCTACAATGAGCAGTTCTTC. The rearrangement links TRBV27 to TRBJ2-1; D perhaps matches TRBD2 (5 bases). Germline CDR1 and CDR2: MNHEY and SMNVEV (reference sequence). CDR3 length: 14 residues. Trimming took 0 bases from V and 2 from J, leaving 5 bases between them.

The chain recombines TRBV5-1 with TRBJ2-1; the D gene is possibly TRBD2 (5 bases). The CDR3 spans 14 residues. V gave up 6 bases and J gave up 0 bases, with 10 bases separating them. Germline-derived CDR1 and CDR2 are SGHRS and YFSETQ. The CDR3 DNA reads TGCGCCAGCATGAGCGGTAGCTCCTACAATGAGCAGTTCTTC. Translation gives CASMSGSSYNEQFF.

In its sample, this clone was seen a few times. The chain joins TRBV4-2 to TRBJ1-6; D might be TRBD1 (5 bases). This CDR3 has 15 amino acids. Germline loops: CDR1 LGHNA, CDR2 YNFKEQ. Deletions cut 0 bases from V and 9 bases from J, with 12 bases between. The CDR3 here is CASSQDPGVSSPLHF. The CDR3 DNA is TGTGCCAGCAGCCAAGATCCGGGGGTCAGTTCACCCCTCCACTTT.

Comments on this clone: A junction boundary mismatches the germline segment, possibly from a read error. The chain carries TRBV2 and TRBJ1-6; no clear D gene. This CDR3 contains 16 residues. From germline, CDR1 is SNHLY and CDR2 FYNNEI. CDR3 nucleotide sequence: TGTGCCAGCAGTGCCGGGGTCGTAATATCAAATTCACCCCTCAACTTT. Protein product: CASSAGVVISNSPLNF.

The CDR3 sequence is CASSSANRADTQYF. CDR3 nucleotide sequence: TGTGCCAGCAGCTCCGCCAATCGGGCAGATACGCAGTATTTT. The rearrangement uses TRBV7-9 and TRBJ2-3; unclear D gene. The germline gives CDR1 SEHNR, CDR2 FQNEAQ (reference sequence). This CDR3 region has 14 residues. V was cut by 4 bases and J by 4 bases, with 12 bases left in between.